This T cell receptor beta chain was captured by sequencing in a study of blood T cells in healthy people across ages. Study-wide findings and caveats: Long-lived and aged donors differed, with more naive CD4+ cells and higher diversity in the long-lived.

Regarding this clonotype: Its antigen is not known.

This CDR3 spans 19 amino acids. With 5 bases removed from V and 2 bases from J, the gap between germline ends came to 27 bases. Per germline, CDR1 LGHDT and CDR2 YNNKEL (reference sequence). Then a second PCR, running roughly 6 to 12 cycles, was carried out with a sample-barcoded 5' primer and a J-beta primer mix. Each single sample gave us at least 2.5 million CDR3-containing paired-end reads. TCRdb reprocessed the 5' RACE reads with MiXCR, giving one entry per CDR3 protein. This sample carries around 750,000 distinct CDR3 sequences, about 55% of them seen once, and the ten largest clones take under 50%.

Sequencing was carried out using blood. The source of this sequence is a man older than 75 in good health. The genes are TRBV3-1 and TRBJ1-2; D not resolved. The CDR3 nucleotides are TGTGCCAGCAGCAAGAGGATGGGGAGGCTGGCCCCTTCCAACTATGGCTACACCTTC. Residues: CASSKRMGRLAPSNYGYTF.